This TCR beta chain was documented in a study of monozygotic twins with inflammatory bowel disease. Study outcomes and limitations: Support was absent for any single strong signal or clonotype linked to IBD. IBD-affected twins scored below their healthy co-twins in TCRbeta diversity (inverse Simpson).

TCRdb re-called the 5' RACE reads and gives one entry per CDR3 protein, without DNA. The sample yields hundreds of thousands of distinct CDR3 sequences, of which the top ten take up 5.6%. Germline lookup yields CDR1 SGHRS and CDR2 YFSETQ. The CDR3 spans 15 residues. Comment on this clonotype: Its antigen is still unknown.

Sequenced: blood. The receptor was isolated from a human donor with ulcerative colitis or Crohn's disease, or a healthy co-twin of an affected twin (not recorded which). The chain couples TRBV5-1 to TRBJ2-1; lacking DNA, the TRBD2 call made by TCRdb goes unchecked. The CDR3 is CASSLGGRSNNEQFF.